Listed below are T cell receptor beta chains from one sample, sequenced in a study of cytomegalovirus exposure and HLA in healthy donors. Here immunoSEQ multiplex PCR was the method, and the copy in TCRdb shows in-frame clones only, minus some. Here the sample spans about 220,000 clones, 82% being singletons. Sequencing was done on a sample of PBMCs. The receptors were sampled from a man aged 40-49 years in good health and CMV-seropositive. Each CDR3 is given with its conserved first and last residue. The D gene is left open where the match is weak. The size of a clone is reported for some rows only, either as once, few or many, or as a class for expanded clones.

clone size	D gene	V gene	J gene	CDR3 protein	CDR3 DNA
NA	TRBD2	TRBV27	TRBJ2-3	CASRTWGGGRLLSTDTQYF	TGTGCCAGCAGAACCTGGGGAGGCGGGAGACTCCTTAGCACAGATACGCAGTATTTT
NA	NA	TRBV2	TRBJ1-1	CASSEAGRGNSEAFF	TGTGCCAGCAGTGAAGCAGGCAGGGGAAACTCTGAAGCTTTCTTT
once	TRBD1	TRBV13	TRBJ2-1	CASSPDGTGGDNEQFF	TGTGCCAGCAGCCCCGACGGGACAGGTGGGGACAATGAGCAGTTCTTC
few	NA	TRBV10-1	TRBJ2-5	CASSERESQETQYF	TGCGCCAGCAGTGAGCGGGAGTCACAAGAGACCCAGTACTTC
NA	TRBD1	TRBV30	TRBJ2-7	CAWRRQGRPYEQYF	TGTGCCTGGAGGAGACAGGGGCGACCCTACGAGCAGTACTTC
NA	TRBD2	TRBV29-1	TRBJ2-1	CSGRLAGLFNEQFF	TGCAGCGGCCGACTAGCGGGCCTGTTCAATGAGCAGTTCTTC
NA	NA	TRBV7-9	TRBJ2-5	CASSQDSTQETQYF	TGTGCCAGCAGCCAGGACAGCACCCAAGAGACCCAGTACTTC
NA	TRBD2	TRBV9	TRBJ2-1	CASSHQGGRSSYNEQFF	TGTGCCAGCAGCCATCAAGGCGGGAGGAGCTCCTACAATGAGCAGTTCTTC
few	NA	TRBV28	TRBJ2-7	CASSQAAAIGYEQYF	TGTGCCAGCAGTCAAGCGGCGGCCATTGGCTACGAGCAGTACTTC
NA	TRBD2	TRBV4-1	TRBJ2-1	CASSHHNGQGVSGRMNEQFF	TGCGCCAGCAGCCATCACAATGGGCAGGGCGTCAGCGGGAGAATGAATGAGCAGTTCTTC
NA	TRBD2	TRBV5-1	TRBJ2-1	CASSPTSGSSYNEQFF	TGCGCCAGCAGCCCGACTAGCGGGAGCTCCTACAATGAGCAGTTCTTC
NA	TRBD1	TRBV6-6	TRBJ1-5	CASRTGEGGGGQPQHF	TGTGCCAGCAGGACAGGGGAAGGGGGCGGAGGACAGCCCCAGCATTTT
NA	NA	TRBV2	TRBJ2-7	CASRPGTSSYEQYF	TGTGCCAGCAGGCCCGGGACATCTTCCTACGAGCAGTACTTC
NA	NA	TRBV7-9	TRBJ1-4	CASGTSPAGNEKLFF	TGTGCCAGCGGAACCAGTCCGGCAGGAAATGAAAAACTGTTTTTT
NA	NA	TRBV19	TRBJ1-2	CASRVGLSDGYTF	TGTGCCAGTAGAGTGGGGCTGAGCGATGGCTACACCTTC
once	NA	TRBV6-4	TRBJ1-1	CASSDRYGPGYTEAFF	TGTGCCAGCAGTGACCGCTACGGTCCGGGGTACACTGAAGCTTTCTTT
NA	TRBD1	TRBV6-5	TRBJ1-5	CASSYRTGNQPQHF	TGTGCCAGCAGTTACCGGACAGGTAATCAGCCCCAGCATTTT
NA	NA	TRBV7-8	TRBJ2-6	CASSPLSSGANVLTF	TGTGCCAGCAGCCCCCTGAGCTCTGGGGCCAACGTCCTGACTTTC
NA	TRBD1	TRBV5-1	TRBJ1-1	CASSRPPGTDVNTEAFF	TGCGCCAGCAGCAGACCCCCCGGGACAGATGTGAACACTGAAGCTTTCTTT
few	TRBD2	TRBV11-3	TRBJ2-5	CASSQGTSGYQETQYF	TGTGCCAGCAGCCAAGGGACTAGCGGATACCAAGAGACCCAGTACTTC
NA	TRBD2	TRBV7-3	TRBJ2-1	CASSSGTSYLDEQFF	TGTGCCAGCAGCTCGGGGACTAGTTACCTCGATGAGCAGTTCTTC
NA	NA	TRBV5-8	TRBJ1-4	CASSRPTGSNEKLFF	TGTGCCAGCAGTCGTCCTACAGGGTCTAATGAAAAACTGTTTTTT
NA	NA	TRBV27	TRBJ2-5	CASSLRTGGQETQYF	TGTGCCAGCAGTTTAAGAACAGGCGGACAAGAGACCCAGTACTTC